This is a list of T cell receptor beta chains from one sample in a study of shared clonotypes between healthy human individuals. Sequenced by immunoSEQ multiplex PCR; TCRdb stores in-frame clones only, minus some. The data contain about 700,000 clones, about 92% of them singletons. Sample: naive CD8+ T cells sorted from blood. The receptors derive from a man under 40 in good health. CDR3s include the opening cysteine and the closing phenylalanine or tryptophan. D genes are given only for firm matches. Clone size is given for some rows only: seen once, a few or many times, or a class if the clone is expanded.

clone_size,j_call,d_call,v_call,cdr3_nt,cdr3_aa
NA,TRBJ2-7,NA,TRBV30,TGTGCCTGGAGTCCTTTCCGAAACTCCTACGAGCAGTACTTC,CAWSPFRNSYEQYF
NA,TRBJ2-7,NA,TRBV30,TGTGCCTGGAGTCGCCAGGGTGAAACCTACGAGCAGTACTTC,CAWSRQGETYEQYF
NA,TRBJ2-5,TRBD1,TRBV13,TGTGCCAGCAGCTCCGATAGACAGGGGGTGGAGACCCAGTACTTC,CASSSDRQGVETQYF
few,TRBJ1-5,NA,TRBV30,TGTGCCTGGAGTGTGGGGGATAGCAATCAGCCCCAGCATTTT,CAWSVGDSNQPQHF
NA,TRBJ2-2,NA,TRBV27,TGTGCCAGCAGTTTAAACAGCTACACCGGGGAGCTGTTTTTT,CASSLNSYTGELFF
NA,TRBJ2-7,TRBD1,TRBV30,TGTGCCTGGAGTGATGGACAGGGACGCTACGAGCAGTACTTC,CAWSDGQGRYEQYF
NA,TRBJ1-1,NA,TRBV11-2,TGTGCCAGCAGCTATGAGAACACTGAAGCTTTCTTT,CASSYENTEAFF
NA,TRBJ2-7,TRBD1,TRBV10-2,TGCGCCAGCTTTGGGGGGACAGGCTACTACGAGCAGTACTTC,CASFGGTGYYEQYF
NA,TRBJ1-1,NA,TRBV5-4,TGTGCCAGCAGCGTGAGCGGGGGAAGCACTGAAGCTTTCTTT,CASSVSGGSTEAFF
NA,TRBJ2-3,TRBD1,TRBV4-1,TGCGCCAGCAGCCATGACAGGGCAGATACGCAGTATTTT,CASSHDRADTQYF
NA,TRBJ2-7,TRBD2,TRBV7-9,TGTGCCAGCAGCAATATAGCGGGAATAAAGGACGAGCAGTACTTC,CASSNIAGIKDEQYF
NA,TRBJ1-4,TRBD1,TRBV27,TGTGCCAGCAGAGCAACAGGGGGTGAGTGGGGAGTAGAAAAACTGTTTTTT,CASRATGGEWGVEKLFF
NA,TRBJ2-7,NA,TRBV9,TGTGCCAGCAGCGTAGGACAGTTCTCCTACGAGCAGTACTTC,CASSVGQFSYEQYF
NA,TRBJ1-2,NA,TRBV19,TGTGCCAGTACCCTCTCCGGGGGGTATGGCTACACCTTC,CASTLSGGYGYTF
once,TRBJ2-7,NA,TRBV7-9,TGTGCCAGCAGCTCCACAGGGAGAAGATCCTACGAGCAGTACTTC,CASSSTGRRSYEQYF
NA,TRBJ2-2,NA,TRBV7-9,TGTGCCAGCATCGAATTTGGCAGGGGAGAAACCGGGGAGCTGTTTTTT,CASIEFGRGETGELFF
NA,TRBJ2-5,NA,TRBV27,TGTGCCAGCAGTAAAGGGGCGTACCAAGAGACCCAGTACTTC,CASSKGAYQETQYF
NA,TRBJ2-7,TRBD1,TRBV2,TGTGCCACTAAAGGTGGCGCAGGGGGCTACGAGCAGTACTTC,CATKGGAGGYEQYF
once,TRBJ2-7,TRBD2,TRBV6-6,TGTGCCAGCAGTACCGGGATTGCGGGAGGTAACGAGCAGTACTTC,CASSTGIAGGNEQYF
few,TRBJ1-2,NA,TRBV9,TGTGCCAGCAAGGGACAAACGGGGGTGGGTGGCTACACCTTC,CASKGQTGVGGYTF
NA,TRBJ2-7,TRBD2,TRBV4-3,TGCGCCAGCAGCCAAGAGAGTCGTAGCGGGAGTTTATACGAGCAGTACTTC,CASSQESRSGSLYEQYF
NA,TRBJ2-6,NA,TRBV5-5,TGTGCCAGCAGCTTGTCTGCTCCTGGGGCCAACGTCCTGACTTTC,CASSLSAPGANVLTF
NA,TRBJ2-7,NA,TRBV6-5,TGTGCCAGCAGTTACGGGTTCGAGTGGGAGCAGTACTTC,CASSYGFEWEQYF
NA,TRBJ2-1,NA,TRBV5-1,TGCGCCAGCAGCTTGCGCAGGACGGATAGGGAGCAGTTCTTC,CASSLRRTDREQFF
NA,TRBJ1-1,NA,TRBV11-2,TGTGCCAGCAGATCGACCCCTGAAGCTTTCTTT,CASRSTPEAFF
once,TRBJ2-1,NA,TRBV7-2,TGTGCCAGCAGCTTAGGTTCGGGAGATGAGCAGTTCTTC,CASSLGSGDEQFF
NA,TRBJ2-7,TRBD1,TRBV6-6,TGTGCCAGCAGTCACCGGGACAGGGGCGAGCAGTACTTC,CASSHRDRGEQYF
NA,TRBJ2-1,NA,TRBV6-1,TGTGCCAGCAGTGAATTTGGGCAGGGGGGGTTTTATGAGCAGTTCTTC,CASSEFGQGGFYEQFF
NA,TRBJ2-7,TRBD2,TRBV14,TGTGCCAGCGCCATAAGCGGGAGCGGGTACGAGCAGTACTTC,CASAISGSGYEQYF
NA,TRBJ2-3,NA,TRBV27,TGTGCCAGCAGTGTCCAGCAGAACACAGATACGCAGTATTTT,CASSVQQNTDTQYF